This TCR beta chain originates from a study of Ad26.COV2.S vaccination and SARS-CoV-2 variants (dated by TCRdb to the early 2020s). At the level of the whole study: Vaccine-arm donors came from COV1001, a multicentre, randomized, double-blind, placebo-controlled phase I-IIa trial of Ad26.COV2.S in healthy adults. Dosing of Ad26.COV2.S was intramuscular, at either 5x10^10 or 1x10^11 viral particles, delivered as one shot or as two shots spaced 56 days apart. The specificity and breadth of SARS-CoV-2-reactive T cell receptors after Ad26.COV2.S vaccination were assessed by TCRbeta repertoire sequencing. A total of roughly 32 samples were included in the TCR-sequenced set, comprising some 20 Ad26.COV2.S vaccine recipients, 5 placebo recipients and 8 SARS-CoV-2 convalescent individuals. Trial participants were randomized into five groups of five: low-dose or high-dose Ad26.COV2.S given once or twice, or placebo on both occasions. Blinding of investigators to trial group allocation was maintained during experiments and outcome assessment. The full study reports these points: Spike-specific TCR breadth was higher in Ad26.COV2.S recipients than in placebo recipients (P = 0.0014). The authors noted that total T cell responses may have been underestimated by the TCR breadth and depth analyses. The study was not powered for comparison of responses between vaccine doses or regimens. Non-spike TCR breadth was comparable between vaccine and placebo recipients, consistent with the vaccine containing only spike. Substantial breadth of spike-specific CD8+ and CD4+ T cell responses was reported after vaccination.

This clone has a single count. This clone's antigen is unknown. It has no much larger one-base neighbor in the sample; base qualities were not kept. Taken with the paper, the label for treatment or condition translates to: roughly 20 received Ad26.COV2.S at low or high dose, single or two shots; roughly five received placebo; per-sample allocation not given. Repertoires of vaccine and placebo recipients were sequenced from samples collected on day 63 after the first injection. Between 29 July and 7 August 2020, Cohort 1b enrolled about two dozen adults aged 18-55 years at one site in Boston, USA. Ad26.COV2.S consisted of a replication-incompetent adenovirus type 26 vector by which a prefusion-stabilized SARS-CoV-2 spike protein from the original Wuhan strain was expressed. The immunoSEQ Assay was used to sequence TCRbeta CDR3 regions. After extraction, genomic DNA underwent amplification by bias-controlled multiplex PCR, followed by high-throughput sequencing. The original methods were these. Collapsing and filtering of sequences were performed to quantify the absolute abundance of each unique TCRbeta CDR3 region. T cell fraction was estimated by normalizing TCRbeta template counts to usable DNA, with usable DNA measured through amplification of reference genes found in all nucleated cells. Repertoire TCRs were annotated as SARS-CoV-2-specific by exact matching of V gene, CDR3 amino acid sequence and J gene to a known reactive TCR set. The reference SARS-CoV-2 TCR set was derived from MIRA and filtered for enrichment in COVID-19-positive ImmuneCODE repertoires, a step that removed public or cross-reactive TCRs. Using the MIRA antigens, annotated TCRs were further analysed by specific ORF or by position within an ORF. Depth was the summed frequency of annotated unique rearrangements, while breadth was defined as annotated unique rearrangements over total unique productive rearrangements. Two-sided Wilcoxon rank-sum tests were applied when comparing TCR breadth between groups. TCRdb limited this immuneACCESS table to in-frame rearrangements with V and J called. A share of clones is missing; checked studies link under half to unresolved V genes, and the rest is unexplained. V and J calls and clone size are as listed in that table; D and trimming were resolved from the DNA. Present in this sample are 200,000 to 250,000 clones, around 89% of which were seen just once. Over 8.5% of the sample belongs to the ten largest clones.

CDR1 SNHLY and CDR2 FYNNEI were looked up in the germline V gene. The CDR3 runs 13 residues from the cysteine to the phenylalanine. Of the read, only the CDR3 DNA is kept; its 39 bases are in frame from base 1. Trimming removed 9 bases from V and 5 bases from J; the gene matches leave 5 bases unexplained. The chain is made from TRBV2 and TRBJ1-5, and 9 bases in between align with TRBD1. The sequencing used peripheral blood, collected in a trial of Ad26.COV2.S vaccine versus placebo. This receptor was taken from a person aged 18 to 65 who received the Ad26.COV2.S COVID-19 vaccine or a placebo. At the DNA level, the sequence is TGTGCCAGTATCCGGGACAGGGATCAGCCCCAGCATTTT. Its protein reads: CASIRDRDQPQHF.